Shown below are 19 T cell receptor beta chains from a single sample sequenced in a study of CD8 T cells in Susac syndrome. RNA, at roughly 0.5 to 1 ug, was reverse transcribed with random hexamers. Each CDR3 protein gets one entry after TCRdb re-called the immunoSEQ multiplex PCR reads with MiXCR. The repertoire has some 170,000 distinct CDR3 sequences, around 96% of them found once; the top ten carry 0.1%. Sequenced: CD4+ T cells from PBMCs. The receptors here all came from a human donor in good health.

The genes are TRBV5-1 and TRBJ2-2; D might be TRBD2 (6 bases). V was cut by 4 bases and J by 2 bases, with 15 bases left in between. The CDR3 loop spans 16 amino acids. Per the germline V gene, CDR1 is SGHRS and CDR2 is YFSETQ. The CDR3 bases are TGCGCCAGCAGCCAGGGCCGGGACTTAAACACCGGGGAGCTGTTTTTT. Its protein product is CASSQGRDLNTGELFF.

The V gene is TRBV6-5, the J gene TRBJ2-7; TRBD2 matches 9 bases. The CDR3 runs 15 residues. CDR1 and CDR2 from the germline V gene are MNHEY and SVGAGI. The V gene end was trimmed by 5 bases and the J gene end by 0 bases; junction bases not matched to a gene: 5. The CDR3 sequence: CASSRSGSASYEQYF. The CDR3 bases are TGTGCCAGCAGTCGTAGCGGGAGTGCCTCCTACGAGCAGTACTTC.

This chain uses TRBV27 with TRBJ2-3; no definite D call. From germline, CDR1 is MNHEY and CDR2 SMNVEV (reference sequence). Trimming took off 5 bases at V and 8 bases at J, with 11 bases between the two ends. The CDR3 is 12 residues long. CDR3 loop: CASSIPFGTQYF. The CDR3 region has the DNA TGTGCCAGCAGTATTCCCTTCGGTACGCAGTATTTT.

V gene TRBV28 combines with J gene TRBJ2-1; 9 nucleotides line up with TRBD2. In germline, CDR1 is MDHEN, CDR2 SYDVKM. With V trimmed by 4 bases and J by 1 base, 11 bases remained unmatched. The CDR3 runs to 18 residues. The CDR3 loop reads CASSSRLWLAGSYNEQFF. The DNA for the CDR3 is TGTGCCAGCAGTTCCCGGTTGTGGCTAGCGGGATCCTACAATGAGCAGTTCTTC.

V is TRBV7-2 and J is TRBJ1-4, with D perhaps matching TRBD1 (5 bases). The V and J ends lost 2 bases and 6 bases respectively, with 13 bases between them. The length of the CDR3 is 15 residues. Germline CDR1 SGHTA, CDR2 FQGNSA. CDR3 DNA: TGTGCCAGCAGCTTAAACGGGGGGTCCTATGAAAAACTGTTTTTT. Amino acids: CASSLNGGSYEKLFF.

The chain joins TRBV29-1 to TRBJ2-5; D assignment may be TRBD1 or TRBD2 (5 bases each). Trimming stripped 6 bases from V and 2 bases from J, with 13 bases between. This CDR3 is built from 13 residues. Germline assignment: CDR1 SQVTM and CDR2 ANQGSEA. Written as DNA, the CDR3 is TGCAGCGTCGTTGAGGGGAATCAAGAGACCCAGTACTTC. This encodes CSVVEGNQETQYF.

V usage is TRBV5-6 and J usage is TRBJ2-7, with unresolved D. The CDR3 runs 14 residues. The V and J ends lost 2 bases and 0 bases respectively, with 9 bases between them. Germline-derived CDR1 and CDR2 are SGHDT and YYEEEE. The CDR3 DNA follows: TGTGCCAGCAGCTTCAACGGCCGCTCCTACGAGCAGTACTTC. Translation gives CASSFNGRSYEQYF.

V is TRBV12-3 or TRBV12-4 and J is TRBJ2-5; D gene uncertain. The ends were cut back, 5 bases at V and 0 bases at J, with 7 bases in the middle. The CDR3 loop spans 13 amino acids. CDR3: CASSPLDQETQYF. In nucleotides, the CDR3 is TGTGCCAGCAGTCCCTTGGACCAAGAGACCCAGTACTTC.

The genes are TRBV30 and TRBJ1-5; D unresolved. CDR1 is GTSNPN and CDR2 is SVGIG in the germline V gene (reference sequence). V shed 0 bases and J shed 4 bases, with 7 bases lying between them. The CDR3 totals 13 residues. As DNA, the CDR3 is TGTGCCTGGAGTGTAGCGGAAAATCAGCCCCAGCATTTT. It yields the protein CAWSVAENQPQHF.

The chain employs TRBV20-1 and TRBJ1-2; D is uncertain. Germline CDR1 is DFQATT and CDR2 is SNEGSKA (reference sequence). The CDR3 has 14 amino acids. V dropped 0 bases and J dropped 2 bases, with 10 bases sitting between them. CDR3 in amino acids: CSAREPLPNYGYTF. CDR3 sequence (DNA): TGCAGTGCTAGAGAGCCTCTCCCGAACTATGGCTACACCTTC.

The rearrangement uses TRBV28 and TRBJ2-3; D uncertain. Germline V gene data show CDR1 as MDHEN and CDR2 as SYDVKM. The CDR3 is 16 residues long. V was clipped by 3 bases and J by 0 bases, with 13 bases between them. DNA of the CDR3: TGTGCCAGCAGTTTGTTTCCTACTCCGAGCACAGATACGCAGTATTTT. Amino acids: CASSLFPTPSTDTQYF. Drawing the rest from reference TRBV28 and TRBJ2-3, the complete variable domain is DVKVTQSSRYLVKRTGEKVFLECVQDMDHENMFWYRQDPGLGLRLIYFSYDVKMKEKGDIPEGYSVSREKKERFSLILESASTNQTSMYLCASSLFPTPSTDTQYFGPGTRLTVL.

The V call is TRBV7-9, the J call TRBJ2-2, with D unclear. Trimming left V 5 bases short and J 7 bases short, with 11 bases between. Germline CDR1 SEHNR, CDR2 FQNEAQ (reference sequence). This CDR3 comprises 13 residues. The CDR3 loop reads CASSVLVDGELFF. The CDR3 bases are TGTGCCAGCAGCGTCCTAGTTGACGGGGAGCTGTTTTTT.

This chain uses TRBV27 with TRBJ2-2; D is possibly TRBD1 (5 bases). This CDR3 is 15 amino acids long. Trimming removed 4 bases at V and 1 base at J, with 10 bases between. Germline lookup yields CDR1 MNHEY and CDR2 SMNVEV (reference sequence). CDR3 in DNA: TGTGCCAGCAGTTCGGCCAGGGTGAACACCGGGGAGCTGTTTTTT. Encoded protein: CASSSARVNTGELFF.

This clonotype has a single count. The CDR3 DNA sequence: TGTGCCAGCAGCCTCGGACACAATGCCGGGGAGCTGTTTTTT. Translation: CASSLGHNAGELFF. The rearrangement joins TRBV7-3 to TRBJ2-2, with TRBD1 as a possible D gene (5 bases). The V end lost 5 bases, the J end lost 6 bases, and 13 bases lay between the germline ends. CDR1 and CDR2 from the germline V gene are SGHTA and FQGTGA. This CDR3 comprises 14 residues.

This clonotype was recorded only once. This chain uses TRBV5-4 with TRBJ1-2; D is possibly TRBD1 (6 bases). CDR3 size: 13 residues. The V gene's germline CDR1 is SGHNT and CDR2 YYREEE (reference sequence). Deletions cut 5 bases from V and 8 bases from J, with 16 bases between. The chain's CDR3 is CASRSAQGRGYTF. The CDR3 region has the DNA TGTGCCAGCAGATCAGCGCAGGGGCGAGGCTACACCTTC.

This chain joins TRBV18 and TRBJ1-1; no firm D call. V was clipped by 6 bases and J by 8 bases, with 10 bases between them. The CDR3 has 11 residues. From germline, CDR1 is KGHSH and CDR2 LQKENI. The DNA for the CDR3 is TGTGCCAGCTCCGAAACAGAGGAAGCTTTCTTT. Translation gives CASSETEEAFF.

The CDR3, as DNA: TGTGCCTTCGACAGGTTCAACTACGAGCAGTACTTC. This sequence encodes CAFDRFNYEQYF. V gene TRBV30 combines with J gene TRBJ2-7; D is perhaps TRBD1 (6 bases). CDR1 is GTSNPN, CDR2 SVGIG, per germline (reference sequence). The CDR3 loop spans 12 amino acids. The V end was cut by 7 bases, the J end by 3 bases, with 13 bases between. Variable domain in full (rest from reference TRBV30 and TRBJ2-7): SQTIHQWPATLVQPVGSPLSLECTVEGTSNPNLYWYRQAAGRGLQLLFYSVGIGQISSEVPQNLSASRPQDRQFILSSKKLLLSDSGFYLCAFDRFNYEQYFGPGTRLTVT.

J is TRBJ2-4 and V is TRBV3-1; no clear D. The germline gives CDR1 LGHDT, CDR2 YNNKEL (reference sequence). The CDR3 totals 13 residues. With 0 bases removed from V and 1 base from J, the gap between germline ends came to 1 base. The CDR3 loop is CASSQDAKNIQYF. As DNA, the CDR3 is TGTGCCAGCAGCCAAGATGCCAAAAACATTCAGTACTTC. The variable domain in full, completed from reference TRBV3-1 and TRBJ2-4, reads DTAVSQTPKYLVTQMGNDKSIKCEQNLGHDTMYWYKQDSKKFLKIMFSYNNKELIINETVPNRFSPKSPDKAHLNLHINSLELGDSAVYFCASSQDAKNIQYFGAGTRLSVL.

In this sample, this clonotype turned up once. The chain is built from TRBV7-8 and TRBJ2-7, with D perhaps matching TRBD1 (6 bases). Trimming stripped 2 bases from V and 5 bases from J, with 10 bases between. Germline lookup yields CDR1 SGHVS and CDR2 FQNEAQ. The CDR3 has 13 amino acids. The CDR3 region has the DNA TGTGCCAGCAGCTTACCCCGACAGGACGAGCAGTACTTC. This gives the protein CASSLPRQDEQYF.